This T cell receptor beta chain is drawn from a study of T cell repertoires in cytomegalovirus infection. Overall study context: Public TCR beta signatures provided an indication of both CMV infection and a matching HLA type.

The V segment lost 6 bases and the J segment 0 bases; nucleotides outside the gene matches: 5. The V gene's germline CDR1 is SQVTM and CDR2 ANQGSEA. The CDR3 consists of 14 residues. In regard to this clonotype: Its target is unknown.

One entry per CDR3 protein, called by TCRdb with MiXCR from the reads. The sample gives hundreds of thousands of distinct CDR3 sequences, roughly a tenth of which show up once; 2% to 3% is in the top ten. Study outcomes and limitations: HLA-C-restricted CMV-specific TCR beta clonotypes prevailed in the ex vivo response. Based on cumulative public TCR beta family frequency, carriers of CMV plus the relevant HLA were identified.

Sequences were obtained from PBMCs. J is TRBJ1-1 and V is TRBV29-1; 9 nucleotides agree with TRBD1. The sequence derives from a human donor in good health (CMV status not recorded). Some clones in this sample may be carry-over from other donors' samples. CDR3 coding DNA: TGCAGCGTCGCCGGGACAGGGCTGAACACTGAAGCTTTCTTT. This encodes CSVAGTGLNTEAFF.